This is a list of T cell receptor beta chains from one sample in a study of metastatic and nonmetastatic thyroid tumors. TCRdb re-called the PCR reads through MiXCR. The sample holds over 15,000 clones, more than 20% seen once. The sample consisted of tumor tissue. The origin of the receptors is a female donor with papillary thyroid cancer or a benign thyroid nodule (not recorded which). Some clones in this sample may be carry-over from other donors' samples. The conserved cysteine and the conserved F or W are not part of the CDR3 here. Fields, in order: V gene, J gene, CDR3 protein.

V gene: TRBV20-1
J gene: TRBJ1-5
CDR3 protein: SAGLPQH

V gene: TRBV20-1
J gene: TRBJ2-1
CDR3 protein: SASPSAYNEQF

V gene: TRBV20-1
J gene: TRBJ1-1
CDR3 protein: SARAPALNTEAF

V gene: TRBV5-1
J gene: TRBJ2-7
CDR3 protein: ASSSPDGFRPYEQY

V gene: TRBV11-2
J gene: TRBJ2-2
CDR3 protein: ASSSMGDTGELF

V gene: TRBV14
J gene: TRBJ2-7
CDR3 protein: ASSQEFGTVYPYEQY

V gene: TRBV7-9
J gene: TRBJ2-2
CDR3 protein: ASSLGDRVTGELF

V gene: TRBV7-9
J gene: TRBJ1-4
CDR3 protein: ASSLSTVSNEKLF

V gene: TRBV20-1
J gene: TRBJ2-6
CDR3 protein: SARDHGGTGANVLT

V gene: TRBV7-2
J gene: TRBJ2-7
CDR3 protein: ASSPGLAPYEQY

V gene: TRBV12-3/TRBV12-4
J gene: TRBJ1-4
CDR3 protein: PSSEQIGFWGEKLF

V gene: TRBV20-1
J gene: TRBJ2-7
CDR3 protein: SADMTSGSEQY

V gene: TRBV6-1
J gene: TRBJ2-4
CDR3 protein: ASKVPGKNIQY

V gene: TRBV11-2
J gene: TRBJ1-3
CDR3 protein: ASSLGQRNTIY

V gene: TRBV25-1
J gene: TRBJ2-2
CDR3 protein: AIQGSGNTGDLF

V gene: TRBV29-1
J gene: TRBJ1-3
CDR3 protein: SVAEREGGNTIY

V gene: TRBV7-9
J gene: TRBJ2-3
CDR3 protein: ASSLSPTNTQY

V gene: TRBV27
J gene: TRBJ2-7
CDR3 protein: ASRLAGDHEQY

V gene: TRBV3-1
J gene: TRBJ1-1
CDR3 protein: AIIQEGSPRAF

V gene: TRBV28
J gene: TRBJ1-2
CDR3 protein: ASSSDRGIRGYT

V gene: TRBV20-1
J gene: TRBJ1-2
CDR3 protein: SAPSRGESYGYT

V gene: TRBV20-1
J gene: TRBJ2-3
CDR3 protein: SARRTDTQY

V gene: TRBV13
J gene: TRBJ2-1
CDR3 protein: ASSPDGGGAYNEQF

V gene: TRBV29-1
J gene: TRBJ1-2
CDR3 protein: SVEKGAGGYT

V gene: TRBV2
J gene: TRBJ2-1
CDR3 protein: ASSGSGSGDEQF

V gene: TRBV13
J gene: TRBJ1-3
CDR3 protein: ASSPTTGYGNTIY

V gene: TRBV30
J gene: TRBJ1-1
CDR3 protein: AWRGSRNTEAF

V gene: TRBV25-1
J gene: TRBJ2-2
CDR3 protein: AIRGSGNTGELF

V gene: TRBV4-1
J gene: TRBJ1-3
CDR3 protein: ASSQTRGNTIY

V gene: TRBV6-1
J gene: -
CDR3 protein: ASSGGREYETQY

V gene: TRBV3-1
J gene: TRBJ1-2
CDR3 protein: ASSQGGGYGYT

V gene: TRBV6-1
J gene: TRBJ2-6
CDR3 protein: ASSSGANVLT

V gene: TRBV12-3/TRBV12-4
J gene: TRBJ2-1
CDR3 protein: ASKRDEQF

V gene: TRBV4-2
J gene: TRBJ2-7
CDR3 protein: ANRPSREQY

V gene: TRBV6-2/TRBV6-3
J gene: TRBJ2-7
CDR3 protein: ASSSGRLVGLASYEQY

V gene: TRBV25-1
J gene: TRBJ2-7
CDR3 protein: ASSEGGAANHEQY

V gene: TRBV30
J gene: TRBJ1-5
CDR3 protein: AWSYNSNQPQH

V gene: TRBV6-2/TRBV6-3
J gene: TRBJ1-2
CDR3 protein: ASSYSVGYGYT

V gene: TRBV19
J gene: TRBJ2-5
CDR3 protein: ASSPGGGETQY

V gene: TRBV6-1
J gene: TRBJ1-6
CDR3 protein: ASLRGDSYNSPLH